This T cell receptor (beta chain) is from a study of T cell repertoires in cytomegalovirus infection. Turning to the study itself: Through public TCR beta signatures, both CMV infection and matching HLA type were indicated. Study observations and caveats: Adding up the frequency of public TCR beta families identified people who carried CMV plus the relevant HLA. Across the ex vivo response, the dominant clonotypes were HLA-C-restricted CMV-specific TCR beta clonotypes.

TCRdb reprocessed the reads with MiXCR, giving one entry per CDR3 protein. Of a few hundred thousand distinct CDR3 sequences listed, around 15% are singletons. V lost 2 bases to trimming and J lost 4 bases, with 8 bases between them. CDR3 length equals 13 residues. Looked up from germline, CDR1 is SGHVS and CDR2 is FNYEAQ. This clonotype turned up a few times. Its antigen remains unknown. The receptor was isolated from a human donor in good health (CMV status not recorded). Some clones in this sample may be carry-over from other donors' samples. The chain uses TRBV7-6 and TRBJ1-1; D possibly corresponds to TRBD1 (6 bases). The sample consisted of PBMCs. The CDR3 protein is CASSLRDITEAFF. For the CDR3, the DNA is TGTGCCAGCAGCTTAAGGGACATCACTGAAGCTTTCTTT.